Below are 26 T cell receptor beta chains sequenced from a single sample in a study of blood T cells in healthy people across ages. Through a sample-barcoded 5' primer and a J-beta primer mix, a second PCR was run for roughly 7 to 12 cycles. TCRdb processed the 5' RACE reads anew with MiXCR; each CDR3 protein has one entry. Among fewer than 2,000,000 distinct CDR3 sequences, about two fifths were seen once, and the ten largest hold under 25%. Specimen: blood. The receptors derive from a human donor in good health.

This clonotype has a handful of counts. This rearrangement joins TRBV7-2 to TRBJ2-5; 14 nucleotides line up with TRBD2. CDR3 size: 17 residues. The V and J ends lost 5 bases and 4 bases, in that order; junction bases with no gene match: 9. From germline, CDR1 is SGHTA and CDR2 FQGNSA. CDR3 amino acids: CASSKGTSGGVGETQYF. The CDR3 DNA follows: TGTGCCAGCAGCAAAGGGACTAGCGGGGGTGTTGGAGAGACCCAGTACTTC.

The chain joins TRBV12-3 or TRBV12-4 to TRBJ1-1; no clear D gene. The CDR3 totals 14 residues. V gave up 5 bases and J gave up 3 bases, with 13 bases separating them. CDR3 DNA sequence: TGTGCCAGCAGTGGCGGCATAACTTACACTGAAGCTTTCTTT. Its translation: CASSGGITYTEAFF.

The table lists this clonotype with a few counts. The chain links TRBV5-1 to TRBJ2-1, with 8 nucleotides matching TRBD1. Trimming took 2 bases from V and 6 from J; bases not matched to a gene: 7. In germline, CDR1 is SGHRS, CDR2 YFSETQ. This CDR3 region has 15 residues. The CDR3 loop is CASSFGQGASNEQFF. CDR3 nucleotides: TGCGCCAGCAGCTTTGGCCAGGGGGCTTCCAATGAGCAGTTCTTC.

In its sample, this clonotype was seen a few times. The chain links TRBV12-3 or TRBV12-4 to TRBJ1-5; tentatively, D is TRBD1 (6 bases). Trimming removed 3 bases from V and 5 bases from J, with 23 bases in between. The CDR3 runs 18 residues. The CDR3 loop reads CASSFAVPYQGSYQPQHF. The CDR3 DNA follows: TGTGCCAGCAGTTTTGCTGTTCCTTATCAGGGGAGCTATCAGCCCCAGCATTTT.

The rearrangement links TRBV6-6 to TRBJ2-6; 14 positions agree with TRBD2. The CDR3 covers 17 residues. V dropped 6 bases and J dropped 4; count of bases not matched to a gene: 5. Germline values: CDR1 MNHNY, CDR2 SVGAGI (reference sequence). The CDR3: CASSRGLAGGGANVLTF. In DNA, the CDR3 is TGTGCCAGCAGCCGCGGACTAGCGGGGGGCGGGGCCAACGTCCTGACTTTC.

This clonotype was seen only a few times. V and J are TRBV27 and TRBJ2-7, with TRBD1 as a possible D gene (6 bases). The CDR3 runs to 12 residues. V lost 6 bases to trimming and J lost 6 bases, with 12 bases between them. Looked up from germline, CDR1 is MNHEY and CDR2 is SMNVEV (reference sequence). For the CDR3, the DNA is TGTGCCAGCAGCGACAGGTTCTCCGAGCAGTACTTC. It translates to CASSDRFSEQYF.

This clonotype was detected only a few times. The chain has TRBV3-1 and TRBJ2-4; D gene uncertain. The end of the DNA fits TRBJ2-7 better, so the J call may be wrong. The CDR3 is made up of 15 amino acids. The germline V gene encodes CDR1 LGHDT and CDR2 YNNKEL (reference sequence). Here the CDR3 DNA reads TGTGCCAGCAGCCAAGATCTAGTGAGGTCTGCCGAGCAGTACTTC. Translated, it gives CASSQDLVRSAEQYF.

The CDR3 DNA is TGTGCCAGCAGCCCCGAGACAGGGTTACTTACAGATACGCAGTATTTT. Its protein is CASSPETGLLTDTQYF. The V gene is TRBV7-6, the J gene TRBJ2-3, with 7 nucleotides matching TRBD1. The germline gives CDR1 SGHVS, CDR2 FNYEAQ. The CDR3 runs 16 residues. The V gene end was trimmed by 5 bases and the J gene end by 3 bases; junction bases not matched to a gene: 11.

The chain couples TRBV11-2 to TRBJ2-7, with D tentatively TRBD1 (6 bases). Germline V gives CDR1 SGHAT, CDR2 FQNNGV. The CDR3 has 15 residues. V was shortened by 5 bases and J by 3 bases, with 17 bases between the two germline ends. Here the CDR3 DNA reads TGTGCCAGCAGCACCCCTTCCCCCAGGGGCTACGAGCAGTACTTC. Its translation: CASSTPSPRGYEQYF.

This clonotype was counted between two and nine times. V gene TRBV29-1 combines with J gene TRBJ2-7; the D gene is possibly TRBD2 (5 bases). The germline gives CDR1 SQVTM, CDR2 ANQGSEA. The V and J ends lost 4 bases and 2 bases respectively, with 18 bases between them. The CDR3 is made up of 15 amino acids. CDR3 nucleotides: TGCAGCGTTGTACCCACGCTAGCTGTAACCTACGAGCAGTACTTC. Translating it yields CSVVPTLAVTYEQYF.

J is TRBJ2-2 and V is TRBV7-8; a possible D gene is TRBD2 (5 bases). Germline values: CDR1 SGHVS, CDR2 FQNEAQ. The CDR3 sequence is 16 residues long. V gave up 5 bases and J gave up 2 bases, with 15 bases separating them. The CDR3 region is CASSLVEALNTGELFF. CDR3 nucleotide sequence: TGTGCCAGCAGCCTTGTGGAGGCCCTAAACACCGGGGAGCTGTTTTTT. The full variable domain, in which reference TRBV7-8 and TRBJ2-2 provide the parts outside the CDR3, is GAGVSQSPRYKVAKRGQDVALRCDPISGHVSLFWYQQALGQGPEFLTYFQNEAQLDKSGLPSDRFFAERPEGSVSTLKIQRTQQEDSAVYLCASSLVEALNTGELFFGEGSRLTVL.

The rearrangement links TRBV7-2 to TRBJ2-1; D may correspond to TRBD1 or TRBD2 (5 bases each). CDR1 is SGHTA and CDR2 is FQGNSA in the germline V gene. The V and J ends lost 8 bases and 0 bases respectively, with 5 bases between them. CDR3 length equals 12 residues. The CDR3, as DNA: TGTGCCAGCGGGGGCTCCTACAATGAGCAGTTCTTC. Encoded protein: CASGGSYNEQFF.

This clonotype was detected once. J is TRBJ2-1 and V is TRBV20-1, with TRBD1 matching 9 bases. The CDR3 is 12 residues long. Losses at the gene ends were 6 bases for V and 11 bases for J; bases not matched to a gene: 8. The germline gives CDR1 DFQATT, CDR2 SNEGSKA (reference sequence). The DNA for the CDR3 is TGCAGTGCAGGGGGGACAGGGTCTAAGCAGTTCTTC. It codes for CSAGGTGSKQFF.

This clonotype appeared many times. The germline gene is not matched at one end of the junction; a read error may be the cause. The chain combines TRBV5-1 with TRBJ2-7, with a tentative D call TRBD1 (6 bases). The CDR3 contains 14 residues. Per the germline V gene, CDR1 is SGHRS and CDR2 is YFSETQ. This chain's CDR3 is CASSLDSLSYEQYF. In DNA, the CDR3 is TGTGCCAGCAGCTTGGACAGTCTGTCCTACGAGCAGTACTTC.

The chain employs TRBV15 and TRBJ2-5; no clear D. CDR1 is LNHNV and CDR2 is YYDKDF in the germline V gene (reference sequence). This CDR3 spans 14 amino acids. V was clipped by 0 bases and J by 5 bases, with 10 bases between them. CDR3 bases: TGTGCCACCAGCAGAGATCTAGGACGGGAGACCCAGTACTTC. Translating it yields CATSRDLGRETQYF.

The table lists this clonotype with a few counts. The V gene is TRBV3-1, the J gene TRBJ2-1; TRBD2 agrees at 12 bases. The V segment lost 4 bases and the J segment 9 bases; nucleotides outside the gene matches: 7. The CDR3 runs to 15 residues. From germline, CDR1 is LGHDT and CDR2 YNNKEL (reference sequence). The CDR3 loop reads CASSPSGRASIEQFF. Here the CDR3 DNA reads TGTGCCAGCAGCCCTAGCGGGAGGGCATCCATTGAGCAGTTCTTC.

This chain connects TRBV15 to TRBJ1-4; D gene ambiguous. CDR1 LNHNV and CDR2 YYDKDF come from the germline V gene (reference sequence). The ends were cut back, 4 bases at V and 7 bases at J, with 10 bases in the middle. This CDR3 comprises 13 residues. CDR3: CATSKRAVEKLFF. CDR3 DNA sequence: TGTGCCACCAGCAAACGGGCGGTTGAAAAACTGTTTTTT.

This clonotype was detected once. This chain connects TRBV7-2 to TRBJ2-5; 8 bases fit TRBD2. Trimming at V came to 4 bases and at J to 8 bases, leaving 15 bases not matched to a gene. The CDR3 extends over 16 amino acids. In germline, CDR1 is SGHTA, CDR2 FQGNSA. The CDR3 loop is CASSWGRAGAPGTQYF. The CDR3 coding sequence is TGTGCCAGCAGCTGGGGACGAGCGGGGGCCCCGGGCACCCAGTACTTC.

The J gene is TRBJ2-1, the V gene TRBV6-1; 9 positions match TRBD1. Germline CDR1 MNHNS, CDR2 SASEGT. The CDR3 covers 17 residues. V shed 2 bases and J 8 bases; nucleotides not matched to a gene: 13. The DNA of the CDR3 is TGTGCCAGCAGTGAAAGGAAAGGACAGGGGCTATGGTATGAGCAGTTCTTC. It yields the protein CASSERKGQGLWYEQFF.

The rearrangement uses TRBV12-3 or TRBV12-4 and TRBJ1-6; 7 nucleotides agree with TRBD1. CDR3 length: 14 residues. Trimming took 7 bases from V and 7 from J; bases not matched to a gene: 7. The CDR3 sequence: CASTDDRANSPLHF. The CDR3 region has the DNA TGTGCCAGCACCGACGACAGGGCCAATTCACCCCTCCACTTT.

This clonotype was recorded a few times. The CDR3 region has the DNA TGCAGCTTTCAAAGAGGCAATCAGCCCCAGCATTTT. Translation gives CSFQRGNQPQHF. The chain recombines TRBV29-1 with TRBJ1-5; D uncertain. Per germline, CDR1 SQVTM and CDR2 ANQGSEA. Trimming cost V 8 bases and J 2 bases, with 10 bases left between them. The CDR3 totals 12 residues.

The V and J genes are TRBV6-6 and TRBJ1-5; perhaps TRBD1 as D (6 bases). The CDR3 runs to 16 residues. CDR1 and CDR2 from the germline V gene are MNHNY and SVGAGI (reference sequence). V lost 2 bases to trimming and J lost 2 bases, with 13 bases between them. The CDR3: CASSYEGGVGNQPQHF. The CDR3 coding sequence is TGTGCCAGCAGTTACGAGGGGGGTGTGGGCAATCAGCCCCAGCATTTT.

Only a few counts were recorded for this clonotype. The chain recombines TRBV6-5 with TRBJ1-1; maybe TRBD1 (5 bases). The ends were cut back, 1 base at V and 1 base at J, with 10 bases in the middle. This CDR3 spans 15 amino acids. Germline CDR1 and CDR2: MNHEY and SVGAGI. The CDR3 region has the DNA TGTGCCAGCAGTTACTATTTAGGGGCGAACACTGAAGCTTTCTTT. It translates to CASSYYLGANTEAFF.

The rearrangement uses TRBV5-1 and TRBJ2-1, with D possibly TRBD2 on 6 matching bases. The CDR3 runs to 14 residues. CDR1 SGHRS and CDR2 YFSETQ come from the germline V gene. V lost 5 bases, J lost 5 bases, and 14 bases lay in between. The CDR3, as DNA: TGCGCCAGCAGACCAGGTGGGGGGAACAATGAGCAGTTCTTC. Translating gives CASRPGGGNNEQFF.

The V gene is TRBV28, the J gene TRBJ2-7; 8 bases are a match to TRBD1. Germline CDR1 is MDHEN and CDR2 is SYDVKM. Trimming took 3 bases from V and 1 from J; bases not matched to a gene: 11. The CDR3 covers 17 residues. The CDR3 spells CASSFSPRRDRSYEQYF. The CDR3 nucleotides are TGTGCCAGCAGTTTTTCTCCACGACGGGACAGGTCCTACGAGCAGTACTTC.

The chain's CDR3 is CASSPSGQSNYGYTF. The CDR3 bases are TGTGCCAGCAGTCCCTCGGGACAGAGTAACTATGGCTACACCTTC. The V gene is TRBV12-3 or TRBV12-4, the J gene TRBJ1-2; the match to TRBD1 covers 7 bases. V trimming: 5 bases; J trimming: 1 base; junction bases outside the gene matches: 7. The CDR3 loop spans 15 amino acids.